This TCR beta chain was recovered during a study of T cell repertoires and Cas9 in healthy adults. Study context: CD4 and CD8 compartments: SpCas9-reactive T cells profiled for potency, cytotoxicity, lineage. Notes on the study in general: Reportedly, SpCas9-reactive effector T cell proliferation and function were mitigated by SpCas9-reactive Tregs in vitro.

Data came from immunoSEQ multiplex PCR; TCRdb stores just in-frame clones and leaves some out. The sample consists of approximately 22,000 clones, 80% to 95% of them appearing once. Trimming cost V 4 bases and J 5 bases; bases outside gene matches: 1. CDR1 is MNHEY, CDR2 SVGAGI, per germline. The CDR3 covers 14 residues. This clone was counted once. Its antigen is as yet unknown. The sequence was obtained from a human donor in good health. The chain couples TRBV6-5 to TRBJ1-5, with 11 nucleotides matching TRBD1. Source material: CD4+ effector T cells (CD127+, CD25-, CD137-, CD154-) from PBMCs; culture status not recorded. This CDR3 reads CASSWTGGDQPQHF. The CDR3 DNA reads TGTGCCAGCAGTTGGACAGGGGGCGATCAGCCCCAGCATTTT.